This section outlines one T cell receptor beta chain sequence together with its context. Its target is unknown. This sample was included in a study of CD4 T cells in relation to SARS-CoV-2 and coronaviruses. At the level of the study: PBMCs were cultured with antigen for less than twelve days before TCR beta sequencing. Points from the study as a whole: Each donor contributed either pre-pandemic or post-infection samples, not both. Crossreactivity was assessed only for spike protein, not other viral proteins.

Unexposed donor CD4+ T cells date from about 2011-2018, before the COVID-19 pandemic. Isolation of CD4+ T cells took place after about 9 days in culture. As cell numbers allowed, unexposed-donor CD4+ T cells faced SARS-CoV-2 S/N and four cold-coronavirus spikes. The protocol was immunoSEQ multiplex PCR, while the TCRdb copy is restricted to in-frame clones and leaves out a portion. The sample comprises tens of thousands of clones, around 67% of which are singletons, and about a fifth rests with the top ten. The source material was CD4+ T cells from PBMCs, cultured in vitro. This clonotype was sampled from a human donor in good health.

This chain's CDR3 is CASSSWSYNEQFF. The DNA of the CDR3 is TGCGCCAGCAGCTCCTGGTCCTACAATGAGCAGTTCTTC. The V call is TRBV5-1, the J call TRBJ2-1; no firm D call. CDR1 and CDR2 from the germline V gene are SGHRS and YFSETQ. With 3 bases removed from V and 1 base from J, the gap between germline ends came to 5 bases. There are 13 residues in the CDR3.